The clone carrying this T cell receptor (beta chain) appeared a few times. Its antigen is unidentified. The data were obtained in a study of beta chain features in type 1 diabetes. Study results and limitations: A moderate, significant TCRB CDR3 shortening appeared in type 1 diabetes across four CD4+ subsets.

V was trimmed by 4 bases and J by 8 bases, leaving 12 bases between them. Germline CDR1 reads SGHNT; CDR2 reads YYREEE (reference sequence). The CDR3 spans 13 residues. What was sequenced were expressed TCRB transcripts, since all of the isolated RNA had been reverse transcribed. Using immunoSEQ multiplex PCR, the repertoire was profiled, and TCRdb retains in-frame clones only, with some absent. Of over 600,000 clones in the sample, 12% are singletons; the top ten hold roughly 0.11%. The sample consisted of naive CD4+ T cells from blood. The rearrangement links TRBV5-4 to TRBJ2-2; weak D call: TRBD2 (5 bases). The clonotype originates from a man aged 30 to 45 with type 1 diabetes. CDR3 nucleotides: TGTGCCAGCAGCCGTAGGGAGTCTGGGGAGCTGTTTTTT. Its translation is CASSRRESGELFF.